Sequencing of this T cell receptor beta chain was carried out in a study of monozygotic twins with inflammatory bowel disease. With respect to this clonotype: Antigen: not known.

The CDR3 is 17 amino acids. CDR1 SGHNT and CDR2 YYREEE come from the germline V gene (reference sequence). Whole-study results and caveats: The authors could not tell different T cell subtypes apart. The study found lower TCRbeta diversity (inverse Simpson) in IBD patients than in healthy co-twins. Treatment differences in immunosuppression may have added variability to the repertoires of patients.

After re-calling the 5' RACE reads, TCRdb lists one entry per CDR3 protein, DNA absent. This repertoire includes a few hundred thousand distinct CDR3 sequences. The V and J genes are TRBV5-4 and TRBJ2-6; TCRdb lists TRBD1, though no DNA is available to test this call. The sample comprised blood. The TCR comes from a human donor with ulcerative colitis or Crohn's disease, or a healthy co-twin of an affected twin (not recorded which). CDR3 loop: CASSLGNRVSGANVLTF.